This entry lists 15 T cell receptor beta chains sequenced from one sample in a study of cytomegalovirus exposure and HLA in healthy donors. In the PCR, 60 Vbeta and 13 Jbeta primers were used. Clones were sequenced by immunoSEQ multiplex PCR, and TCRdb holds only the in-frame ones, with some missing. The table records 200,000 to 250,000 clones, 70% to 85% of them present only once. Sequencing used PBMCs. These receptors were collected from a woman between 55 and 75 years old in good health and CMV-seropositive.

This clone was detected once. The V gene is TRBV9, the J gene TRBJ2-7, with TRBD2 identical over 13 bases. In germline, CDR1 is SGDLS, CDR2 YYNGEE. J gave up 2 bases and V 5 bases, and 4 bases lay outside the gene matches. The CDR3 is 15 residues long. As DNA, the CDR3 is TGTGCCAGCAGTGGAACTAGCGGGAGGGCCTACGAGCAGTACTTC. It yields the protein CASSGTSGRAYEQYF. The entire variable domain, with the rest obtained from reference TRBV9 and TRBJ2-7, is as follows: DSGVTQTPKHLITATGQRVTLRCSPRSGDLSVYWYQQSLDQGLQFLIQYYNGEERAKGNILERFSAQQFPDLHSELNLSSLELGDSALYFCASSGTSGRAYEQYFGPGTRLTVT.

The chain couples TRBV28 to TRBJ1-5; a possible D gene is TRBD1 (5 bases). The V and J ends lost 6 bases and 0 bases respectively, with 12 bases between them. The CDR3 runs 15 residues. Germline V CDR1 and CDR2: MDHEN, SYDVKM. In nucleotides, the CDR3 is TGTGCCAGCAGGTGGGGGGGTGGTAGCAATCAGCCCCAGCATTTT. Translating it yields CASRWGGGSNQPQHF.

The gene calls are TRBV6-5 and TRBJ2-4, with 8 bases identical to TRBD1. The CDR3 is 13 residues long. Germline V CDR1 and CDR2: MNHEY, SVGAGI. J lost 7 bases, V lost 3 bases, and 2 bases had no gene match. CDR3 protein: CASSYNRGNIQYF. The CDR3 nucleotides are TGTGCCAGCAGTTATAACAGGGGGAACATTCAGTACTTC.

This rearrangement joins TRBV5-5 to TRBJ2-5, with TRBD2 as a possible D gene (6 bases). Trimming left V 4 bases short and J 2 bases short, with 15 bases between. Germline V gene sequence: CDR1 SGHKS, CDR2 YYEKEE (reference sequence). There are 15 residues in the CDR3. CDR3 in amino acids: CASSLQSGGQETQYF. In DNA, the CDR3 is TGTGCCAGCAGCCTACAATCCGGGGGTCAAGAGACCCAGTACTTC.

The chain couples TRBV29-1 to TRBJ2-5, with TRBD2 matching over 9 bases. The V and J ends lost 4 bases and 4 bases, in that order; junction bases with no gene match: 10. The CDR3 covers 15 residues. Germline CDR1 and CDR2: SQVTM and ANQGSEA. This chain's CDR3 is CSVGDSGSLGETQYF. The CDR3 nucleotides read TGCAGCGTTGGTGATAGCGGGAGTCTGGGAGAGACCCAGTACTTC. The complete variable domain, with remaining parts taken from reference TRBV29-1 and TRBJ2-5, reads SAVISQKPSRDICQRGTSLTIQCQVDSQVTMMFWYRQQPGQSLTLIATANQGSEATYESGFVIDKFPISRPNLTFSTLTVSNMSPEDSSIYLCSVGDSGSLGETQYFGPGTRLLVL.

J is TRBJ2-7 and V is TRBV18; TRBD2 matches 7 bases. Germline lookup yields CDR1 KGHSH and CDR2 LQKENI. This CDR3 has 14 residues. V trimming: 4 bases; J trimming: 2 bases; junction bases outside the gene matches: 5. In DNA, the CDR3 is TGTGCCAGCTCACGTGGCGGGGGAGCCTACGAGCAGTACTTC. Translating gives CASSRGGGAYEQYF.

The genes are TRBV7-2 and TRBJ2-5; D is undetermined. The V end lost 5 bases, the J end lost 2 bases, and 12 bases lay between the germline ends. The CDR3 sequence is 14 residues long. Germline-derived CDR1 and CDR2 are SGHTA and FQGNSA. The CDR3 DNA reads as TGTGCCAGCAGCCTAAGACGGGTACAAGAGACCCAGTACTTC. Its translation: CASSLRRVQETQYF.

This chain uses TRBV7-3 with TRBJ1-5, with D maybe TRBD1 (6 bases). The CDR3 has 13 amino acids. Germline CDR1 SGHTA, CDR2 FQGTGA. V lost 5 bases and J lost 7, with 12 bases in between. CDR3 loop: CASSTRGGQPQHF. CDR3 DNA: TGTGCCAGCAGCACCCGCGGGGGCCAGCCCCAGCATTTT.

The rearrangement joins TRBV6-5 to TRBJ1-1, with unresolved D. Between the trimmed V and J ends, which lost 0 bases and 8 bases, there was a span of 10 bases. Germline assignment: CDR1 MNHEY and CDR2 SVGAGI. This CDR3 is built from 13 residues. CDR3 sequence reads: CASSYSGEREAFF. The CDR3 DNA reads TGTGCCAGCAGTTACTCGGGCGAGAGAGAAGCTTTCTTT.

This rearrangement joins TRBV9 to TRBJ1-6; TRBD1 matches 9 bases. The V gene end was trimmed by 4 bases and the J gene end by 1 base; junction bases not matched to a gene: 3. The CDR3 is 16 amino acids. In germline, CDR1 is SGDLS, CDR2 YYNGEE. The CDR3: CASSPDRGSYNSPLHF. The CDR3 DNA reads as TGTGCCAGCAGCCCGGACAGGGGTTCCTATAATTCACCCCTCCACTTT.

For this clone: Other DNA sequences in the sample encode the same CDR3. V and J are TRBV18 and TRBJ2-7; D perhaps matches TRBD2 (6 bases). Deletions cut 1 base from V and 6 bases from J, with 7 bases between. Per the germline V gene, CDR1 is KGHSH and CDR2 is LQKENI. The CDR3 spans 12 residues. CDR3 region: CASSPRRGEQYF. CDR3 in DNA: TGTGCCAGCTCACCACGGAGGGGCGAGCAGTACTTC.

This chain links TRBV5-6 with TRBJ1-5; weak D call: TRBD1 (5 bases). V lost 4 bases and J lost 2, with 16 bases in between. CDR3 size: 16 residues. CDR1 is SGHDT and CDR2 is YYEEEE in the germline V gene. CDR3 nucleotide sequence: TGTGCCAGCAGCAGCAGGAACAGGAAGGGCAATCAGCCCCAGCATTTT. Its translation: CASSSRNRKGNQPQHF.

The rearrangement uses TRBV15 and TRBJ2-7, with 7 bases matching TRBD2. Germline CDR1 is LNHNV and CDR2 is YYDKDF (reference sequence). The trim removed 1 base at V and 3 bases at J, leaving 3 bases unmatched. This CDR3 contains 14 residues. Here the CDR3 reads CATSRGGEGYEQYF. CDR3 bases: TGTGCCACCAGCAGAGGCGGGGAGGGCTACGAGCAGTACTTC.

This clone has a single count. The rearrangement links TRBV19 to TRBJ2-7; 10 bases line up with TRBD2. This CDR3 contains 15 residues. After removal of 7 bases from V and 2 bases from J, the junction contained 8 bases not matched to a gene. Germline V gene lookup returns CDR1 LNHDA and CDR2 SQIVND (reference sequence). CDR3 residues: CASTGKRGGTYEQYF. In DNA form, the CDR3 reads TGTGCCAGTACCGGGAAGCGGGGGGGCACCTACGAGCAGTACTTC.

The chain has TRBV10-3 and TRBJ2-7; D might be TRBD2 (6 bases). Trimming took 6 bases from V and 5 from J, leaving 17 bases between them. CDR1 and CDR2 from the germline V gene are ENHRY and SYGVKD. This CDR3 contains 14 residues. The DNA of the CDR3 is TGTGCCATCAGGCGGGACCCTCAAGGCGACGAGCAGTACTTC. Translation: CAIRRDPQGDEQYF.